A single sample is the source of the 7 T cell receptor beta chains below, sequenced in a study of read filtering for tumor transcriptome and immune sequencing. From roughly 390 ng of RNA, a library with molecular barcoded alpha/delta and beta/gamma adaptors was made. TCRdb reprocessed the reads via MiXCR and lists one record per CDR3 protein. Of some 20,000 distinct CDR3 sequences in the sample, roughly 23% were seen once. The sequenced sample was a population of CD138-negative cells sorted from bone marrow. These receptors came from a donor at least 40 years old with multiple myeloma.

This chain joins TRBV20-1 and TRBJ2-5, with TRBD2 identical over 10 bases. V trimming: 5 bases; J trimming: 3 bases; junction bases outside the gene matches: 9. The CDR3 runs to 15 residues. The germline V gene has CDR1 DFQATT and CDR2 SNEGSKA (reference sequence). This chain's CDR3 is CSAYTGLAAEETQYF. CDR3 nucleotide sequence: TGCAGTGCTTACACTGGACTAGCGGCCGAAGAGACCCAGTACTTC.

This clonotype has a count of ten or more. This sequence joins TRBV7-2 and TRBJ2-3, with D tentatively TRBD2 (6 bases). V shed 5 bases and J shed 4 bases, with 10 bases lying between them. Germline CDR1 is SGHTA and CDR2 is FQGNSA. This CDR3 is 13 amino acids long. CDR3 loop: CASSAGTSDTQYF. The CDR3 region has the DNA TGTGCCAGCAGCGCCGGGACTTCAGATACGCAGTATTTT.

The rearrangement uses TRBV19 and TRBJ2-2; D unresolved. CDR1 and CDR2 (germline): LNHDA, SQIVND (reference sequence). Trimming shortened V by 4 bases and J by 9 bases, and 18 bases separated the two germline ends. This CDR3 spans 15 amino acids. The CDR3 DNA follows: TGTGCCAGTAGTACGCCCCAAGGACGCCGGCGGGAGCTGTTTTTT. Protein: CASSTPQGRRRELFF.

This sequence joins TRBV29-1 and TRBJ2-2; possible D gene TRBD2, 5 bases. Germline CDR1 and CDR2: SQVTM and ANQGSEA. There are 13 residues in the CDR3. Trimming shortened V by 7 bases and J by 4 bases, and 13 bases separated the two germline ends. For the CDR3, the DNA is TGCAGCGCAGGACTCGTGGGCACCGGGGAGCTGTTTTTT. It is translated as CSAGLVGTGELFF.

At least ten counts were recorded for this clonotype. This chain links TRBV20-1 with TRBJ2-3; 11 bases align to TRBD2. With 3 bases clipped from V and 2 bases from J, the junction kept 7 bases outside the gene matches. This CDR3 spans 16 amino acids. Germline lookup yields CDR1 DFQATT and CDR2 SNEGSKA (reference sequence). The CDR3 sequence is CSASGTSGSFTDTQYF. CDR3 nucleotide sequence: TGCAGTGCTAGCGGGACTAGCGGCTCTTTCACAGATACGCAGTATTTT.

This clonotype was counted at least ten times. DNA for the CDR3: TGTGCCAGCAGCGTAGAACAGAAGGCTGAAGCTTTCTTT. It yields the protein CASSVEQKAEAFF. This sequence joins TRBV9 and TRBJ1-1; D is uncertain. The germline V and J ends were trimmed by 0 bases and 6 bases, with 9 bases remaining between them. CDR1 and CDR2 (germline): SGDLS, YYNGEE. The CDR3 covers 13 residues.

The rearrangement joins TRBV19 to TRBJ2-1, with 7 bases identical to TRBD2. V lost 6 bases, J lost 7 bases, and 15 bases stayed unmatched. This CDR3 comprises 16 residues. Germline V lookup: CDR1 LNHDA, CDR2 SQIVND (reference sequence). CDR3 sequence reads: CASSDLAVQGVNEQFF. The CDR3 DNA follows: TGTGCCAGTAGCGATCTAGCGGTACAAGGCGTGAATGAGCAGTTCTTC.